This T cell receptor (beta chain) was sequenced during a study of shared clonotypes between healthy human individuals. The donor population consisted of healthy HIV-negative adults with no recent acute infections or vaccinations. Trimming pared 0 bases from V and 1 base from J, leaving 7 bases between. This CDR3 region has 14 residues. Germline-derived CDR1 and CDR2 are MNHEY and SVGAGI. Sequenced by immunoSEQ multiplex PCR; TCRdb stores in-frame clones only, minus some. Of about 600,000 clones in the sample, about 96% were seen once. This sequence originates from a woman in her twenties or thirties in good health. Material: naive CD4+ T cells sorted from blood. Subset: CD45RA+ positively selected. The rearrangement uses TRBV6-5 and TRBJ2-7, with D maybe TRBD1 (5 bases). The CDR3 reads CASSYSDTSYEQYF. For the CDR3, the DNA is TGTGCCAGCAGTTACTCGGACACGTCCTACGAGCAGTACTTC.